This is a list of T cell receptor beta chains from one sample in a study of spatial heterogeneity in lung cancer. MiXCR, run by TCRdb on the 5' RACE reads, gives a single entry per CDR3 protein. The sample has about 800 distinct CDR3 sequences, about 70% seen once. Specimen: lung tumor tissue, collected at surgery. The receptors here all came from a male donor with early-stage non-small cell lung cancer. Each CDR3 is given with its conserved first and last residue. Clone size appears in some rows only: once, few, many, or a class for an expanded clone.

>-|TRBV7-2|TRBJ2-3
CASSRRALGTDTQYF
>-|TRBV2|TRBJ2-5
CASSESWAASGETQYF
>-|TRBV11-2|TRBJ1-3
CASSFTGTALPSGNTIYF
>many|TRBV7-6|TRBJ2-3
CASSLAGVVDTQYF
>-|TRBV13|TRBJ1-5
CASSQAGHNQPQHF
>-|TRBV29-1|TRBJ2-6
CSVESGNSGANVLTF
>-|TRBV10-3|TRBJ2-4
CAISETPTGPLAKNIQYF
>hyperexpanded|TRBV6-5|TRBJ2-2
CASSRDRTPANTGELFF
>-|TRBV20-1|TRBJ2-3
CSARDSRLAALDTDTQYF
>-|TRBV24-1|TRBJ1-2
CATSLQGAYQTNYGYTF
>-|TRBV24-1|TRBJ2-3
CATSESSGVPDTQYF